The next 17 T cell receptor beta chains were all read from a single sample in a study of blood T cells in healthy people across ages. Through a sample-barcoded 5' primer and a J-beta primer mix, a second PCR was run for about 6 to 11 cycles. Using its own MiXCR run on the 5' RACE reads, TCRdb lists one record per CDR3 protein. The top ten clones hold about 14% of a sample with about 620,000 distinct CDR3 sequences, around 50% of them seen once. The specimen sequenced was blood. The receptors were gathered from a woman aged 80 or over in good health.

This clonotype appeared a few times. The V call is TRBV28, the J call TRBJ2-7; tentative D call: TRBD2 (7 bases). V gave up 6 bases and J gave up 4 bases, with 19 bases separating them. The CDR3 loop spans 15 amino acids. CDR1 MDHEN and CDR2 SYDVKM come from the germline V gene. The CDR3 DNA reads as TGTGCCAGCAGCCCCGGCGGGGGCCAGGATTACGAGCAGTACTTC. Residues: CASSPGGGQDYEQYF. Variable domain in full (rest from reference TRBV28 and TRBJ2-7): DVKVTQSSRYLVKRTGEKVFLECVQDMDHENMFWYRQDPGLGLRLIYFSYDVKMKEKGDIPEGYSVSREKKERFSLILESASTNQTSMYLCASSPGGGQDYEQYFGPGTRLTVT.

The J gene is TRBJ2-3, the V gene TRBV10-1; a possible D gene is TRBD2 (5 bases). The V end lost 2 bases, the J end lost 6 bases, and 12 bases lay between the germline ends. The CDR3 loop spans 14 amino acids. The germline V gene has CDR1 WNHNN and CDR2 SYGVQD (reference sequence). CDR3 sequence reads: CASSELAASDTQYF. CDR3 nucleotide sequence: TGCGCCAGCAGTGAGCTAGCCGCCTCCGATACGCAGTATTTT.

This clonotype was counted once. CDR3 DNA: TGTGCCAGCACCCCAGGGACAGGGGGTAATTCACCCCTCCACTTT. Its translation is CASTPGTGGNSPLHF. This chain joins TRBV6-1 and TRBJ1-6; 11 bases fit TRBD1. Germline CDR1 reads MNHNS; CDR2 reads SASEGT. Unmatched junction bases numbered 5, after V lost 7 bases and J lost 6 bases. The CDR3 contains 15 residues.

V usage is TRBV2 and J usage is TRBJ1-2; D might be TRBD1 (5 bases). Germline CDR1 reads SNHLY; CDR2 reads FYNNEI. The V and J ends lost 6 bases and 8 bases respectively, with 10 bases between them. The CDR3 has 11 residues. CDR3 loop: CASRSQGGYTF. CDR3 nucleotide sequence: TGTGCCAGCAGGTCCCAGGGAGGCTACACCTTC. The whole variable domain, remainder taken from reference TRBV2 and TRBJ1-2, is EPEVTQTPSHQVTQMGQEVILRCVPISNHLYFYWYRQILGQKVEFLVSFYNNEISEKSEIFDDQFSVERPDGSNFTLKIRSTKLEDSAMYFCASRSQGGYTFGSGTRLTVV.

The rearrangement uses TRBV10-3 and TRBJ2-3; unclear D gene. In germline, CDR1 is ENHRY, CDR2 SYGVKD. V was shortened by 5 bases and J by 2 bases, with 5 bases between the two germline ends. The CDR3 is 12 residues long. This CDR3 reads CAISTVTDTQYF. CDR3 sequence (DNA): TGTGCCATCAGTACAGTCACAGATACGCAGTATTTT.

This clonotype occurred many times. The chain has TRBV9 and TRBJ2-1, with unresolved D. The V gene lost 4 bases and the J gene lost 10 bases, with 12 bases spanning the gap. In germline, CDR1 is SGDLS, CDR2 YYNGEE. This CDR3 is built from 12 residues. CDR3 nucleotides: TGTGCCAGCAGCCTGTCCGCGACCGAGCAGTTCTTC. Protein sequence: CASSLSATEQFF.

The chain combines TRBV12-3 or TRBV12-4 with TRBJ2-2; no clear D gene. The V gene lost 5 bases and the J gene lost 6 bases, with 7 bases spanning the gap. The CDR3 spans 12 residues. The CDR3 DNA reads TGTGCCAGCAGTGCCCGCGCCGGGGAGCTGTTTTTT. Protein product: CASSARAGELFF.

V is TRBV6-6 and J is TRBJ2-7; D gene ambiguous. Trimming shortened V by 6 bases and J by 1 base, and 13 bases separated the two germline ends. Germline assignment: CDR1 MNHNY and CDR2 SVGAGI (reference sequence). This CDR3 region has 14 residues. The CDR3: CASRAAGASYEQYF. CDR3 DNA: TGTGCCAGCAGAGCAGCAGGAGCTTCCTACGAGCAGTACTTC.

About this clonotype itself: A much larger clonotype is one base distant, so this may be a read error. V is TRBV9 and J is TRBJ2-1; a possible D gene is TRBD2 (5 bases). The germline V gene has CDR1 SGDLS and CDR2 YYNGEE. The V and J ends lost 4 bases and 3 bases respectively, with 14 bases between them. This CDR3 is built from 15 residues. CDR3 DNA sequence: TGTGCCAGCAGCCTCCAGGCGGGCCACTACAATGAGCAGTTCTTC. Translated, it gives CASSLQAGHYNEQFF.

The table lists this clonotype with a count of one. The chain carries TRBV20-1 and TRBJ2-7, with a tentative D call TRBD2 (6 bases). The germline V and J ends were trimmed by 2 bases and 0 bases, with 14 bases remaining between them. Germline V gene data show CDR1 as DFQATT and CDR2 as SNEGSKA (reference sequence). The CDR3 runs 15 residues. CDR3 loop: CSARPWGRSSYEQYF. DNA for the CDR3: TGCAGTGCTAGACCCTGGGGGAGGAGCTCCTACGAGCAGTACTTC.

The table lists this clonotype with many counts. The CDR3 spells CATSSPWGDTQYF. CDR3 sequence (DNA): TGTGCCACCAGCAGTCCCTGGGGAGATACGCAGTATTTT. The V and J genes are TRBV15 and TRBJ2-3; D unresolved. Germline V gene lookup returns CDR1 LNHNV and CDR2 YYDKDF (reference sequence). CDR3 size: 13 residues. The ends were cut back, 3 bases at V and 5 bases at J, with 9 bases in the middle.

This clonotype was counted at least ten times. The rearrangement links TRBV29-1 to TRBJ1-1; tentatively, D is TRBD1 (6 bases). CDR1 SQVTM and CDR2 ANQGSEA come from the germline V gene. The CDR3 sequence is 10 residues long. V lost 8 bases to trimming and J lost 4 bases, with 8 bases between them. The CDR3 here is CSTGSTEAFF. In DNA form, the CDR3 reads TGCAGCACAGGGTCCACTGAAGCTTTCTTT. The full variable domain, rest sourced from reference TRBV29-1 and TRBJ1-1, is SAVISQKPSRDICQRGTSLTIQCQVDSQVTMMFWYRQQPGQSLTLIATANQGSEATYESGFVIDKFPISRPNLTFSTLTVSNMSPEDSSIYLCSTGSTEAFFGQGTRLTVV.

The table lists this clonotype with a few counts. A read error may explain this, as a much larger clone is one base away. The J gene is TRBJ2-7, the V gene TRBV7-2; 9 bases are shared with TRBD1. Germline CDR1 and CDR2: SGHTA and FQGNSA. The CDR3 has 15 amino acids. J lost 7 bases, V lost 5 bases, and 12 bases had no gene match. In nucleotides, the CDR3 is TGTGCCAGCAGCCCATACAGGGGGCAAGACAATGAGCAGTACTTC. It is translated as CASSPYRGQDNEQYF.

This clonotype was detected only a few times. A much more abundant neighbour one base away suggests this may be a read error. The V gene is TRBV4-1, the J gene TRBJ2-1; D possibly corresponds to TRBD1 (5 bases). The DNA end favors TRBJ2-7, so the J call may be wrong. This CDR3 comprises 14 residues. Germline V gene lookup returns CDR1 MGHRA and CDR2 YSYEKL. CDR3 loop: CASRGTGSYNEQYF. The CDR3 nucleotides are TGCGCCAGCAGGGGCACAGGCTCCTACAATGAGCAGTACTTC.

The sample holds a few counts of this clonotype. In nucleotides, the CDR3 is TGTGCCAGCAGTTCACAGGGGACCGGCCTAGCCAAAAACATTCAGTACTTC. Its translation is CASSSQGTGLAKNIQYF. This rearrangement joins TRBV28 to TRBJ2-4, with 7 bases lining up with TRBD1. V shed 4 bases and J 0 bases; nucleotides not matched to a gene: 9. Germline V gene data show CDR1 as MDHEN and CDR2 as SYDVKM. The length of the CDR3 is 17 residues.

This clonotype was observed at least ten times. V gene TRBV6-5 combines with J gene TRBJ2-3, with D possibly being TRBD2 (5 bases). CDR1 is MNHEY, CDR2 SVGAGI, per germline. CDR3 length: 16 amino acids. Trimming removed 6 bases from V and 3 bases from J, with 19 bases in between. The CDR3 nucleotides read TGTGCCAGCAGGTCTGGACTCTACGGCGGGACAGATACGCAGTATTTT. As protein: CASRSGLYGGTDTQYF.

This clonotype came up once. The rearrangement uses TRBV7-2 and TRBJ2-3; 8 positions match TRBD2. This CDR3 region has 17 residues. J gave up 0 bases and V 4 bases, and 9 bases lay outside the gene matches. CDR1 and CDR2 (germline): SGHTA, FQGNSA. CDR3 protein: CASSSLTSDTSTDTQYF. In nucleotides, the CDR3 is TGTGCCAGCAGCTCTTTGACTAGCGACACTAGCACAGATACGCAGTATTTT.